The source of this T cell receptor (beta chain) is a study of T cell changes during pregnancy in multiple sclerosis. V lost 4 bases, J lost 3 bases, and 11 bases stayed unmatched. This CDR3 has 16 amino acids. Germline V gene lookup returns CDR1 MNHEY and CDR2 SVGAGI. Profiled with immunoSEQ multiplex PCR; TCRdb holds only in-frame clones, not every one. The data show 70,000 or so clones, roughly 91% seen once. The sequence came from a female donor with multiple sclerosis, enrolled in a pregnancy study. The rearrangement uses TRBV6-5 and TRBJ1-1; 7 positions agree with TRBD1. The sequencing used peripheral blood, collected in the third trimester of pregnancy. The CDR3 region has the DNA TGTGCCAGCAGTTTCATACCGGGACAGCAATACACTGAAGCTTTCTTT. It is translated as CASSFIPGQQYTEAFF.